Shown below are 2 T cell receptor beta chains from a single sample sequenced in a study of cytomegalovirus exposure and HLA in healthy donors. The PCR was carried out with 60 Vbeta primers and 13 Jbeta primers. Assay used: immunoSEQ multiplex PCR; TCRdb lists only in-frame clones, some missing. The data contain fewer than 250,000 clones, around 85% of them singletons. Sequencing was carried out using PBMCs. The receptors shown here come from a girl aged 2-10 years in good health and CMV-seronegative.

This clone was detected a few times. The chain carries TRBV6-5 and TRBJ1-3; 7 nucleotides agree with TRBD1. V gave up 4 bases and J gave up 4 bases; unmatched junction bases: 4. Germline-derived CDR1 and CDR2 are MNHEY and SVGAGI. The CDR3 covers 14 residues. For the CDR3, the DNA is TGTGCCAGCAGTTCCACAGGGGTCGGAAACACCATATATTTT. Encoded protein: CASSSTGVGNTIYF.

This rearrangement joins TRBV25-1 to TRBJ2-3, with D possibly TRBD2 on 7 matching bases. Deletions cut 2 bases from V and 2 bases from J, with 14 bases between. This CDR3 has 16 residues. Germline V CDR1 and CDR2: MGHDK, SYGVNS. CDR3 sequence (DNA): TGTGCCAGCAGTGAAGACGTAGGGGGGGACACAGATACGCAGTATTTT. Its translation: CASSEDVGGDTDTQYF. The whole variable domain, remainder taken from reference TRBV25-1 and TRBJ2-3, is EADIYQTPRYLVIGTGKKITLECSQTMGHDKMYWYQQDPGMELHLIHYSYGVNSTEKGDLSSESTVSRIRTEHFPLTLESARPSHTSQYLCASSEDVGGDTDTQYFGPGTRLTVL.